This T cell receptor (beta chain) appears in the sequencing data of a study of blood T cell repertoires in COVID-19 (dated by TCRdb to 2019 to 2021). At the level of the whole study: The collaborator samples originated in the United States, Italy and Spain and spanned the acute and convalescent phases of COVID-19. Sample metadata almost always included a de-identified subject ID, COVID-19 status, age in years and sex. Samples were obtained from the ongoing ImmuneRACE study (first 160 participants) and from 1,000 to 1,500 subjects provided by 6 global collaborators. HLA class I and class II types, where available, came from metadata supplied by the sample provider rather than from assay-based typing. The repertoires were released in a freely available public database meant as a resource for research on the immune response to SARS-CoV-2. Subjects who had been exposed to COVID-19, were actively infected with it, or had recovered from it provided the deeply sampled blood TCRbeta repertoires that made up the dataset. The prospective study material was composed of cDNA or gDNA derived from T cells, B-cell-depleted T cells, or PBMCs.

Study-wide findings and limitations: The quantity of clinical and demographic metadata differed by source and by participant and was supplied without curation.

The CDR3 contains 16 residues, cysteine and phenylalanine counted. Only the CDR3 DNA stays, 48 bases, in frame from base 1. From the germline V gene (reference sequence), CDR1 is LNHDA and CDR2 is SQIVND. Trimmed from V: 4 bases; trimmed from J: 9 bases; junction bases lacking a gene match: 11. This clone was detected only a few times. Its cognate antigen has yet to be identified. Per-nucleotide qualities are absent, and no much larger clonotype sits a single base away. TCRbeta CDR3 regions were amplified from genomic DNA by means of the immunoSEQ Assay, a bias-controlled multiplex PCR. From the authors' description of their analysis: Within the assay, amplification of reference gene primers was used to estimate how many nucleated cells each sample contained. To quantify the absolute abundance of each unique TCRbeta CDR3 rearrangement, sequence reads were collapsed and filtered. For each sample, productive Simpson clonality was calculated as the square root of Simpson's diversity index over productive rearrangements. TCRdb holds this immuneACCESS table with in-frame rearrangements only. Some clones are missing; in checked studies, unresolved V genes explain under half, and the rest has no known cause. That table gives V, J and clone size, and the DNA gave D and trimming. The sample table shows about 44,000 clones, and roughly 70% are seen once. The ten largest clones capture roughly 61% of the sample.

The collaborating institutions used their own protocols to collect whole blood in K2EDTA tubes. For TCRbeta analysis, collaborators shipped samples in one of three forms: frozen whole blood, isolated PBMCs, or DNA extracted from either of those sample types. The sequence was collected from a man older than 75 with acute or convalescent COVID-19. The chain links TRBV19 with TRBJ2-3, and TRBD1 matches 12 of the central bases. The sequenced sample consisted of peripheral blood. Here is the DNA: TGTGCCAGTAGTACTACCGGGACAGGGGGCCAGAAGACGCAGTATTTT. It codes for CASSTTGTGGQKTQYF. The CDR3 plus the reference TRBV19 and TRBJ2-3 genes for the other parts give the full variable domain: DGGITQSPKYLFRKEGQNVTLSCEQNLNHDAMYWYRQDPGQGLRLIYYSQIVNDFQKGDIAEGYSVSREKKESFPLTVTSAQKNPTAFYLCASSTTGTGGQKTQYFGPGTRLTVL.